The rows below give T cell receptor beta chains drawn from one sample of a study of cytomegalovirus exposure and HLA in healthy donors. Measured with immunoSEQ multiplex PCR; TCRdb has only the in-frame clones, and not every one. The sample includes around 150,000 clones, roughly 80% of them seen just once. Specimen: PBMCs. All receptors come from a woman in her twenties or thirties in good health and CMV-seronegative. Each CDR3 is given with its conserved first and last residue. The order of the fields is V gene, clone size, D gene, J gene, CDR3 DNA, CDR3 protein. A D gene is named only where the DNA matches it firmly. Some rows have no size entry. The others give once, few or many, or a class for an expanded clone.

TRBV2	once	NA	TRBJ2-2	TGTGCCAGCATGAATAGGGGATCGAACACCGGGGAGCTGTTTTTT	CASMNRGSNTGELFF
TRBV18	NA	TRBD2	TRBJ2-7	TGTGCCAGCTCACCAGGGGACTACTACGAGCAGTACTTC	CASSPGDYYEQYF
TRBV5-1	NA	NA	TRBJ1-2	TGCGCCAGCAGCCCTAGGGGTGATGGGGGCTACACCTTC	CASSPRGDGGYTF
TRBV27	NA	TRBD2	TRBJ2-3	TGTGCCAGCAGACTAGCGGGGGGATATACGCAGTATTTT	CASRLAGGYTQYF
TRBV5-1	NA	TRBD2	TRBJ2-5	TGCGCCAGCAGCTCAGGACTAGCGGGGGGTTTTGAGACCCAGTACTTC	CASSSGLAGGFETQYF
TRBV11-3	once	NA	TRBJ1-6	TGTGCCAGCAGTACACGTTATAATTCACCCCTCCACTTT	CASSTRYNSPLHF
TRBV5-6	few	NA	TRBJ1-3	TGTGCCAGCAGCTTAACAGGTGCAAACACCATATATTTT	CASSLTGANTIYF
TRBV9	NA	TRBD1	TRBJ1-1	TGTGCCAGCAGCCCCAGGACAGGGAGATGGACTGAAGCTTTCTTT	CASSPRTGRWTEAFF
TRBV5-1	once	NA	TRBJ2-1	TGCGCCAGCAGCTTGACAGGTCAAGACAATGAGCAGTTCTTC	CASSLTGQDNEQFF
TRBV6-6	NA	TRBD1	TRBJ2-1	TGTGCCAGCAGTAAGGGACAGGGGGAACGGGAGCAGTTCTTC	CASSKGQGEREQFF
TRBV2	NA	NA	TRBJ2-7	TGTGCCAGCAGTGAAGGCCAGGCGCTCGAGCAGTACTTC	CASSEGQALEQYF
TRBV2	NA	NA	TRBJ1-6	TGTGCCAGCAGTGAAGCGCGTGATTCACCCCTCCACTTT	CASSEARDSPLHF
TRBV6-5	few	NA	TRBJ1-6	TGTGCCAGCAGTTACGCCAGGGGAGTACCACCCCTCCACTTT	CASSYARGVPPLHF
TRBV29-1	NA	TRBD1	TRBJ2-3	TGCAGCGTAGTCCGGGACAGGGTCGGAGGCACAGATACGCAGTATTTT	CSVVRDRVGGTDTQYF
TRBV2	NA	NA	TRBJ2-7	TGTGCCAGCAGCGACGACAGTCTGGGCTCCTACGAGCAGTACTTC	CASSDDSLGSYEQYF
TRBV2	NA	NA	TRBJ1-6	TGTGCCAGCAGGACAGGCAGCTCCTATAATTCACCCCTCCACTTT	CASRTGSSYNSPLHF
TRBV6-1	few	NA	TRBJ1-3	TGTGCCAGCAGTGAAAGTAGCGGGGGGCGCGGTAGTGGAAACACCATATATTTT	CASSESSGGRGSGNTIYF
TRBV9	NA	NA	TRBJ2-7	TGTGCCAGCAGCGTAGGGGGCTCGGGAGCCTACGAGCAGTACTTC	CASSVGGSGAYEQYF
TRBV11-2	NA	NA	TRBJ2-7	TGTGCCAGCAGCCATGGGCCCGCAGTGTACTTC	CASSHGPAVYF
TRBV5-1	NA	TRBD2	TRBJ2-3	TGCGCCAGCAGCTTTCAGGGACTAGGTACAGATACGCAGTATTTT	CASSFQGLGTDTQYF
TRBV20-1	few	NA	TRBJ1-3	TGCAGTGCTAGGGTGGAGAACACCATATATTTT	CSARVENTIYF
TRBV29-1	NA	NA	TRBJ1-1	TGCAGCGTCTATCGGGGGACTGAAGCTTTCTTT	CSVYRGTEAFF
TRBV30	NA	NA	TRBJ1-2	TGTGCCTGGAGTGATGAGGAGCCTAACTATGGCTACACCTTC	CAWSDEEPNYGYTF
TRBV7-8	once	TRBD2	TRBJ2-3	TGTGCCAGCAGCGGAGCGGGGGTAGGCACAGATACGCAGTATTTT	CASSGAGVGTDTQYF
TRBV6-5	NA	TRBD2	TRBJ2-3	TGTGCCAGCCGGACTAGCGGGGGATCGGATACGCAGTATTTT	CASRTSGGSDTQYF
TRBV15	NA	NA	TRBJ1-2	TGTGCCACCAGCAGAGATCGGCAGGGTGCTAACTATGGCTACACCTTC	CATSRDRQGANYGYTF
TRBV5-4	NA	TRBD1	TRBJ1-2	TGTGCCAGCAGCCGTTCCTCGGGACAGAACTATGGCTACACCTTC	CASSRSSGQNYGYTF
TRBV5-1	NA	NA	TRBJ1-2	TGCGCCAGCAGCTTGTTGGGGCCCGGTGGCTACACCTTC	CASSLLGPGGYTF
TRBV27	NA	NA	TRBJ2-7	TGTGCCAGCAGTTCGTTTTTTACAGGGAACTCCTACGAGCAGTACTTC	CASSSFFTGNSYEQYF
TRBV11-3	NA	NA	TRBJ2-1	TGTGCCAGCAGCCGGACAGCCTCCTACAATGAGCAGTTCTTC	CASSRTASYNEQFF
TRBV7-9	once	TRBD1	TRBJ1-2	TGTGCCAGCAGCTTGGGGACAGGGCAGGATAATGGCTACACCTTC	CASSLGTGQDNGYTF
TRBV4-1	NA	NA	TRBJ1-3	TGCGCCAGCAGCCAAGACCCTGGGTTTGGCCGAGGCACCATATATTTT	CASSQDPGFGRGTIYF
TRBV5-1	few	NA	TRBJ2-7	TGCGCCAGCAGCTCGGGCCTCCCGGGGTACGAGCAGTACTTC	CASSSGLPGYEQYF
TRBV19	NA	TRBD1	TRBJ1-2	TGTGCCAGTAGTGAGGGACAGGGGTACTATGGCTACACCTTC	CASSEGQGYYGYTF
TRBV30	NA	TRBD1	TRBJ1-5	TGTGCCTGGAGTGTGGGACAGGGGGCGGGTCAGCCCCAGCATTTT	CAWSVGQGAGQPQHF
TRBV30	NA	NA	TRBJ1-1	TGTGCCTGGAGTTCACAGACTGAAGCTTTCTTT	CAWSSQTEAFF
TRBV13	NA	NA	TRBJ1-6	TGTGCCAGCAGCTTAGGTGCGGGGAGAGATAATTCACCCCTCCACTTT	CASSLGAGRDNSPLHF
TRBV30	NA	NA	TRBJ2-3	TGTGCCTGGAGTGTTCTGTCGCTCCATACTAGCACAGATACGCAGTATTTT	CAWSVLSLHTSTDTQYF
TRBV5-1	NA	TRBD1	TRBJ2-5	TGCGCCAGCAACCTATTAGAGGGGGCCCAAGAGACCCAGTACTTC	CASNLLEGAQETQYF
TRBV5-1	few	NA	TRBJ1-4	TGCGCCAGCAGCTTGATGGACCAGGGTGAAAAACTGTTTTTT	CASSLMDQGEKLFF
TRBV9	NA	NA	TRBJ2-5	TGTGCCAGCAGCGTCGCAACCGGGGGATTAGAGACCCAGTACTTC	CASSVATGGLETQYF
TRBV7-3	NA	NA	TRBJ2-2	TGTGCCAGCAGCTTAGGAGGGGGCGGCACCGGGGAGCTGTTTTTT	CASSLGGGGTGELFF
TRBV2	NA	TRBD1	TRBJ2-7	TGTGCCAGCAGTGGACAGGGCCTCTACGAGCAGTACTTC	CASSGQGLYEQYF
TRBV7-9	NA	NA	TRBJ2-7	TGTGCCAGCAGCCCTCGGGACGAGCAGTACTTC	CASSPRDEQYF
TRBV6-1	NA	NA	TRBJ1-2	TGTGCCAGCAGCTTAGATGTGGGGGGCTATGGCTACACCTTC	CASSLDVGGYGYTF
TRBV7-9	NA	TRBD2	TRBJ2-1	TGTGCCAGCAGCCAAGAAACTAGCGGGGGGGCCCGGAATGAGCAGTTCTTC	CASSQETSGGARNEQFF
TRBV6-6	once	NA	TRBJ1-2	TGTGCCAGCACCACCGGACAGTCTTATGGCTACACCTTC	CASTTGQSYGYTF
TRBV2	NA	TRBD1	TRBJ1-2	TGTGCCAGCACCCAGGGGACAGGGACCGGCTACACCTTC	CASTQGTGTGYTF
TRBV6-5	few	NA	TRBJ1-5	TGTGCCAGCAGTTATGACCCCGTGGGGCATCAGCCCCAGCATTTT	CASSYDPVGHQPQHF
TRBV4-1	NA	NA	TRBJ2-2	TGCGCCAGCAGCCAAGATTGGGGGCCCACGGAGGAGGTGTACACCGGGGAGCTGTTTTTT	CASSQDWGPTEEVYTGELFF
TRBV19	once	TRBD2	TRBJ2-3	TGTGCCAGTAGCCCCCTAGCGGGGGGCTTTCGGGATACGCAGTATTTT	CASSPLAGGFRDTQYF
TRBV2	NA	NA	TRBJ1-2	TGTGCCAGCAGGGGAGAAGTTAACTATGGCTACACCTTC	CASRGEVNYGYTF
TRBV13	NA	TRBD2	TRBJ2-7	TGTGCCAGCAGCCCGGGACTAGCGGGGGGGTACGAGCAGTACTTC	CASSPGLAGGYEQYF
TRBV7-9	NA	NA	TRBJ1-5	TGTTCCAGCAGCCCGACACAGGGTGGCAATCAGCCCCAGCATTTT	CSSSPTQGGNQPQHF
TRBV19	NA	NA	TRBJ1-5	TGTGCCAGTAGTATATCGGGAGTCGATCAGCCCCAGCATTTT	CASSISGVDQPQHF
TRBV9	few	NA	TRBJ2-4	TGTGCCAGCAGCGGTTCTTGGAATCTAGACATTCAGTACTTC	CASSGSWNLDIQYF
TRBV10-3	NA	NA	TRBJ2-7	TGTGCCATCAGTGACTCTAGCTCCTACGAGCAGTACTTC	CAISDSSSYEQYF
TRBV5-1	NA	NA	TRBJ1-4	TGCGCCAGCAGCTTGGCCCCGTATACCTCGGATGAAAAACTGTTTTTT	CASSLAPYTSDEKLFF
TRBV5-1	once	TRBD1	TRBJ2-7	TGCGCCAGCAGCTTTTCGACAGGGCGCGAGCAGTACTTC	CASSFSTGREQYF
TRBV20-1	once	NA	TRBJ2-4	TGCAGTGCTAGTACGGGGAACATTCAGTACTTC	CSASTGNIQYF